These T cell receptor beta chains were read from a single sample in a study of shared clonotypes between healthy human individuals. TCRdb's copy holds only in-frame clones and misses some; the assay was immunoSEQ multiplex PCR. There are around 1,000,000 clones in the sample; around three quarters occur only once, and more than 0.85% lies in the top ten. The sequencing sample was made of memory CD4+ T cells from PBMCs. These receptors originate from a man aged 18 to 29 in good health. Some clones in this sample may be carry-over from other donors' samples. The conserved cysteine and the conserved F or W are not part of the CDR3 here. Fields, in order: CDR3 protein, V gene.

CDR3: ASSLLPGGAREKLF
V: TRBV11-2

CDR3: ASSQDRAGGQQY
V: TRBV4-3

CDR3: ASSQETGGRTDTQY
V: TRBV4-2

CDR3: ASSPPGRVETQY
V: TRBV4-2

CDR3: ASSEGRGLRNTEAF
V: TRBV2

CDR3: ASSLANEQF
V: TRBV5-1

CDR3: ASSAGTQHHEQF
V: TRBV9

CDR3: AWTRMRVGTEAF
V: TRBV30

CDR3: ASSLPGPEQY
V: TRBV7-9

CDR3: ASSAPSGRSTDTQY
V: TRBV6-4

CDR3: ASSPWSEPGYT
V: TRBV7-9

CDR3: ASSPKALSSYNEQF
V: TRBV11-2

CDR3: ASRFYRSSGNTIY
V: TRBV28

CDR3: ASSSPGTALAQPQH
V: TRBV28

CDR3: ASSLMGEAF
V: TRBV11-2

CDR3: ASRRGWGSGANVLT
V: TRBV27

CDR3: ASSLKTLGNTIY
V: TRBV5-6

CDR3: ASSLEESSQPQH
V: TRBV7-8

CDR3: ASSSATSPVGEQY
V: TRBV5-1

CDR3: ASSTGDRANTEAF
V: TRBV5-1

CDR3: ASSYSGTRGEQY
V: TRBV6-5

CDR3: ASSLGGGRSDTQY
V: TRBV5-6

CDR3: ASSLALGIGDNEQF
V: TRBV11-1

CDR3: ASSYRDSSLELF
V: TRBV7-9

CDR3: ASSLDGGPGNTIY
V: TRBV27

CDR3: ASSEALAGGYEQY
V: TRBV6-1

CDR3: ASSPHPTESSYEQY
V: TRBV11-2

CDR3: ASSPRRLVGYEQY
V: TRBV11-2

CDR3: ASSREAGMAKNIQY
V: TRBV4-2

CDR3: ASSLDTGSTGNTIY
V: TRBV5-1

CDR3: ASTPPDFTYNEQF
V: TRBV28